Following are 29 T cell receptor beta chains from one sample sequenced in a study of CD8 T cells in ankylosing spondylitis (dated by TCRdb to the late 2010s). Library generation was performed with 5' RACE. The sequencing machine was an Illumina HiSeq 2500. The public sequencing data were trimmed at Q25 with fastp and processed into clonotypes with MiXCR by TCRdb, which kept only in-frame beta chains. Each CDR3 protein gets just one entry, which takes the most common genes and DNA from the rows behind it. This sample lists 200,000 to 250,000 distinct CDR3 sequences; approximately 11% were detected once. Clones ranked in the top ten supply less than 7.5% of the sample. What was sequenced was blood, either unsorted or a sorted T cell fraction (not recorded which). These receptors were collected from a male donor with ankylosing spondylitis or in good health (not recorded which).

This clonotype was recorded many times. The J gene is TRBJ2-1, the V gene TRBV15; 7 nucleotides match TRBD2. The V and J ends lost 2 bases and 10 bases, in that order; junction bases with no gene match: 11. This CDR3 spans 15 amino acids. In germline, CDR1 is LNHNV, CDR2 YYDKDF (reference sequence). CDR3 DNA: TGTGCCACCAGCAGACGCTCGCTGGGGGGGAAGGAGCAGTTCTTC. It codes for CATSRRSLGGKEQFF. Combining the CDR3 with reference TRBV15 and TRBJ2-1 gives the whole variable domain DAMVIQNPRYQVTQFGKPVTLSCSQTLNHNVMYWYQQKSSQAPKLLFHYYDKDFNNEADTPDNFQSRRPNTSFCFLDIRSPGLGDTAMYLCATSRRSLGGKEQFFGPGTRLTVL.

This clonotype was detected ten times or more. V and J are TRBV5-1 and TRBJ2-5; 12 bases match TRBD1. V gave up 3 bases and J gave up 4 bases; unmatched junction bases: 4. CDR1 and CDR2 from the germline V gene are SGHRS and YFSETQ. The CDR3 consists of 15 residues. CDR3 sequence reads: CASSSGQGAGETQYF. The DNA of the CDR3 is TGCGCCAGCAGCTCGGGACAGGGGGCAGGAGAGACCCAGTACTTC.

This sequence joins TRBV29-1 and TRBJ2-1; 12 nucleotides agree with TRBD2. CDR3 length: 14 residues. V dropped 7 bases and J dropped 3; count of bases not matched to a gene: 4. Germline CDR1 and CDR2: SQVTM and ANQGSEA. The CDR3, as DNA: TGCAGCGCCCTAGCGGGAGGGAGCTACAATGAGCAGTTCTTC. Protein: CSALAGGSYNEQFF.

This clonotype came up a few times. J is TRBJ1-1 and V is TRBV7-2; D gene unclear. Germline CDR1 is SGHTA and CDR2 is FQGNSA. Trimming pared 1 base from V and 3 bases from J, leaving 12 bases between. The CDR3 runs 15 residues. CDR3 nucleotides: TGTGCCAGCAGCTTAGAGGGTACGGGATACACTGAAGCTTTCTTT. It is translated as CASSLEGTGYTEAFF.

This clonotype occurred many times. The chain combines TRBV15 with TRBJ2-1; TRBD2 matches 10 bases. Germline V gene data show CDR1 as LNHNV and CDR2 as YYDKDF (reference sequence). The J segment lost 10 bases and the V segment lost 5 bases, leaving 14 bases of the junction unmatched. The CDR3 is 16 residues long. The CDR3 DNA follows: TGTGCCACCAGCCTGAAAGGGAGCATAGCGGGGGGAGAGCAGTTCTTC. It specifies CATSLKGSIAGGEQFF.

In this sample, this clonotype turned up many times. This chain connects TRBV28 to TRBJ1-5, with 9 bases aligning to TRBD1. There are 16 residues in the CDR3. V was clipped by 8 bases and J by 8 bases; unmatched bases: 16. Germline CDR1 reads MDHEN; CDR2 reads SYDVKM. CDR3 protein: CASGGTGSILGEPQHF. Written as DNA, the CDR3 is TGTGCCAGCGGCGGGACAGGGAGTATACTGGGTGAGCCCCAGCATTTT.

This clonotype has ten or more counts. This chain links TRBV20-1 with TRBJ2-7; D may correspond to TRBD1 or TRBD2 (5 bases each). V lost 0 bases and J lost 3, with 9 bases in between. The CDR3 consists of 13 residues. Looked up from germline, CDR1 is DFQATT and CDR2 is SNEGSKA (reference sequence). The CDR3 DNA sequence: TGCAGTGCTAGAGATTTTGGGGGCTACGAGCAGTACTTC. Its protein product is CSARDFGGYEQYF.

This clonotype was seen at least ten times. The CDR3 protein is CATSDLHPGYGYTF. The CDR3 region has the DNA TGTGCCACCAGTGATTTGCACCCAGGGTATGGCTACACCTTC. The chain couples TRBV24-1 to TRBJ1-2, with a tentative D call TRBD1 (5 bases). The CDR3 has 14 amino acids. Germline V lookup: CDR1 KGHDR, CDR2 SFDVKD. V dropped 0 bases and J dropped 5 bases, with 9 bases sitting between them.

Ten or more counts support this clonotype. The chain carries TRBV28 and TRBJ2-1; TRBD1 aligns across 7 bases. Germline CDR1 MDHEN, CDR2 SYDVKM. The V gene end was trimmed by 5 bases and the J gene end by 0 bases; junction bases not matched to a gene: 10. The CDR3 is 17 amino acids. The CDR3, as DNA: TGTGCCAGCAGTAGGGACAGCCGAGTGAGCTCCTACAATGAGCAGTTCTTC. Its translation: CASSRDSRVSSYNEQFF.

This clonotype was seen a few times. The J gene is TRBJ1-2, the V gene TRBV6-1; TRBD1 matches at 7 bases. This CDR3 region has 15 residues. The ends lost 5 bases at V and 4 bases at J; junction bases unmatched: 10. CDR1 and CDR2 (germline): MNHNS, SASEGT. CDR3 region: CASSSPGQTFYGYTF. The CDR3 nucleotides read TGTGCCAGCAGTAGCCCGGGACAGACCTTCTATGGCTACACCTTC.

This clonotype was recorded many times. The rearrangement links TRBV4-1 to TRBJ1-1; D may be TRBD1 (6 bases). Germline CDR1 and CDR2: MGHRA and YSYEKL. The CDR3 runs to 15 residues. V lost 4 bases and J 0 bases, leaving 12 bases between the germline ends. In nucleotides, the CDR3 is TGCGCCAGCAGCCCGTATACAGGGATGAACACTGAAGCTTTCTTT. This translates into CASSPYTGMNTEAFF.

This clonotype was detected only a few times. The V gene is TRBV28, the J gene TRBJ2-3; 7 bases are a match to TRBD1. Per germline, CDR1 MDHEN and CDR2 SYDVKM. Trimming took 6 bases from V and 2 from J; bases not matched to a gene: 8. This CDR3 comprises 15 residues. The CDR3 spells CASSNMTGNTDTQYF. Written as DNA, the CDR3 is TGTGCCAGCAGCAACATGACAGGGAACACAGATACGCAGTATTTT.

This clonotype was found many times. The V gene is TRBV5-1, the J gene TRBJ1-5; no firm D call. CDR1 and CDR2 from the germline V gene are SGHRS and YFSETQ. Trimming stripped 4 bases from V and 0 bases from J, with 8 bases between. The CDR3 extends over 14 amino acids. CDR3 amino acids: CASSLDTSNQPQHF. Here the CDR3 DNA reads TGCGCCAGCAGCCTCGACACTAGCAATCAGCCCCAGCATTTT. The full variable domain, its missing parts supplied by reference TRBV5-1 and TRBJ1-5, is KAGVTQTPRYLIKTRGQQVTLSCSPISGHRSVSWYQQTPGQGLQFLFEYFSETQRNKGNFPGRFSGRQFSNSRSEMNVSTLELGDSALYLCASSLDTSNQPQHFGDGTRLSIL.

The table lists this clonotype with many counts. This chain links TRBV5-1 with TRBJ2-1; 8 bases agree with TRBD2. Germline-derived CDR1 and CDR2 are SGHRS and YFSETQ. Losses at the gene ends were 4 bases for V and 4 bases for J; bases not matched to a gene: 7. The CDR3 spans 15 residues. This CDR3 reads CASSQSGTSYNEQFF. The CDR3 DNA reads as TGCGCCAGCAGCCAGTCCGGGACTAGTTACAATGAGCAGTTCTTC.

The gene calls are TRBV7-8 and TRBJ2-1, with 8 bases that match TRBD2. From germline, CDR1 is SGHVS and CDR2 FQNEAQ. The CDR3 runs 14 residues. Losses at the gene ends were 3 bases for V and 9 bases for J; bases not matched to a gene: 7. CDR3 sequence (DNA): TGTGCCAGCAGCTTGGGACTAGGTCGCAGTGAGCAGTTCTTC. Amino acids: CASSLGLGRSEQFF.

This clonotype came up many times. The chain recombines TRBV7-8 with TRBJ2-3, with 7 bases fitting TRBD2. The V gene end was trimmed by 7 bases and the J gene end by 0 bases; junction bases not matched to a gene: 7. The CDR3 is 15 residues long. Germline V lookup: CDR1 SGHVS, CDR2 FQNEAQ. The CDR3 coding sequence is TGTGCCAGCACCCCACGGCGGGAGAGCACAGATACGCAGTATTTT. This encodes CASTPRRESTDTQYF.

This clonotype was observed at least ten times. The gene calls are TRBV29-1 and TRBJ2-7, with 9 bases identical to TRBD1. The germline gives CDR1 SQVTM, CDR2 ANQGSEA. The CDR3 spans 13 residues. This CDR3 reads CSHTGTGSDEQYF. CDR3 sequence (DNA): TGCAGTCACACCGGGACAGGGAGCGACGAGCAGTACTTC.

This clonotype was seen repeatedly, ten times or more. The rearrangement links TRBV5-1 to TRBJ2-5; D gene uncertain. Germline V gives CDR1 SGHRS, CDR2 YFSETQ. The CDR3 is made up of 11 amino acids. Trimming stripped 4 bases from V and 1 base from J, with 2 bases between. The CDR3 region has the DNA TGCGCCAGCAGCACCCAAGAGACCCAGTACTTC. It yields the protein CASSTQETQYF.

This clonotype appeared a few times. This sequence joins TRBV20-1 and TRBJ2-3; 13 bases agree with TRBD2. This CDR3 has 17 amino acids. Germline-derived CDR1 and CDR2 are DFQATT and SNEGSKA (reference sequence). Trimming at V came to 0 bases and at J to 8 bases, leaving 11 bases not matched to a gene. The CDR3 reads CSARDLGGLAGFGTQYF. In nucleotides, the CDR3 is TGCAGTGCTAGAGATTTGGGGGGACTAGCGGGGTTTGGTACGCAGTATTTT.

This clonotype has at least ten counts. The J gene is TRBJ2-1, the V gene TRBV20-1; D might be TRBD2 (6 bases). The CDR3 is made up of 17 amino acids. Trimming pared 5 bases from V and 3 bases from J, leaving 23 bases between. Germline CDR1 DFQATT, CDR2 SNEGSKA (reference sequence). The CDR3 region is CSAHSSLIGGDYNEQFF. The CDR3 DNA sequence: TGCAGTGCTCACTCCTCTCTTATAGGAGGGGACTACAATGAGCAGTTCTTC.

The chain joins TRBV30 to TRBJ1-2, with D maybe TRBD1 (5 bases). The CDR3 contains 13 residues. In germline, CDR1 is GTSNPN, CDR2 SVGIG (reference sequence). With 5 bases removed from V and 4 bases from J, the gap between germline ends came to 14 bases. The chain's CDR3 is CAWGQGAGYGYTF. As DNA, the CDR3 is TGTGCCTGGGGTCAGGGAGCGGGCTATGGCTACACCTTC.

This clonotype was recorded many times. The chain has TRBV21-1 and TRBJ1-4; TRBD1, the D gene given by the table, was not confirmed from the DNA. TRBV21-1 is deemed a pseudogene. This CDR3 has 15 residues. The CDR3 spells CASSTERGSEEKLFF. DNA of the CDR3: TGTGCCAGCAGCACAGAGCGGGGGAGCGAAGAAAAACTGTTTTTT.

This clonotype was counted only a few times. J is TRBJ2-3 and V is TRBV7-2; 12 bases match TRBD2. Germline V gene lookup returns CDR1 SGHTA and CDR2 FQGNSA. Trimming removed 4 bases from V and 2 bases from J; junction bases left unmatched: 4. The CDR3 has 16 amino acids. This CDR3 reads CASSSGLAGHTDTQYF. The DNA for the CDR3 is TGTGCCAGCAGCTCCGGACTAGCGGGGCACACAGATACGCAGTATTTT.

The chain employs TRBV11-3 and TRBJ1-1, with D unresolved. V was shortened by 5 bases and J by 5 bases, with 15 bases between the two germline ends. Germline V gives CDR1 SGHNT, CDR2 YENEEA. CDR3 size: 14 residues. CDR3 coding DNA: TGTGCCAGCAGCCCAGACCCGGGAGAAACTGAAGCTTTCTTT. Its translation: CASSPDPGETEAFF.

This clonotype has a count of ten or more. V gene TRBV20-1 combines with J gene TRBJ2-5; 12 bases agree with TRBD2. Germline V gene data show CDR1 as DFQATT and CDR2 as SNEGSKA (reference sequence). The V and J ends lost 3 bases and 3 bases, in that order; junction bases with no gene match: 11. The CDR3 consists of 17 residues. Here the CDR3 DNA reads TGCAGTGCTAGGGATAACCGACTAGCGGGGGTTAAAGAGACCCAGTACTTC. Translation gives CSARDNRLAGVKETQYF.

This clonotype has at least ten counts. The rearrangement joins TRBV5-1 to TRBJ2-1; 11 nucleotides agree with TRBD2. CDR1 and CDR2 (germline): SGHRS, YFSETQ. V lost 4 bases and J lost 5; bases outside the gene matches: 8. CDR3 length: 16 residues. This CDR3 is CASSPSTSGIHNEQFF. The CDR3 coding sequence is TGCGCCAGCAGCCCCTCGACTAGCGGGATTCACAATGAGCAGTTCTTC.

J is TRBJ2-1 and V is TRBV16; 7 nucleotides match TRBD2. The CDR3 contains 16 residues. The ends lost 4 bases at V and 6 bases at J; junction bases unmatched: 12. Germline lookup yields CDR1 KGHSY and CDR2 FQNENV. For the CDR3, the DNA is TGTGCCAGCAGCCTAAGCGGGGTTGCCCTTTCCAATGAGCAGTTCTTC. It specifies CASSLSGVALSNEQFF.

This clonotype was observed at least ten times. This chain connects TRBV6-5 to TRBJ2-7; D unresolved. CDR3 length: 12 amino acids. V lost 6 bases to trimming and J lost 0 bases, with 6 bases between them. Looked up from germline, CDR1 is MNHEY and CDR2 is SVGAGI. In DNA, the CDR3 is TGTGCCAGCAGGACAAGCTCCTACGAGCAGTACTTC. As protein: CASRTSSYEQYF.

This clonotype was observed many times. This rearrangement joins TRBV7-3 to TRBJ1-6; possible D gene TRBD1, 5 bases. V dropped 4 bases and J dropped 5 bases, with 9 bases sitting between them. The V gene's germline CDR1 is SGHTA and CDR2 FQGTGA. The CDR3 spans 14 residues. CDR3 sequence (DNA): TGTGCCAGCAGCTGGGACGGTAATAATTCACCCCTCCACTTT. Its protein is CASSWDGNNSPLHF.